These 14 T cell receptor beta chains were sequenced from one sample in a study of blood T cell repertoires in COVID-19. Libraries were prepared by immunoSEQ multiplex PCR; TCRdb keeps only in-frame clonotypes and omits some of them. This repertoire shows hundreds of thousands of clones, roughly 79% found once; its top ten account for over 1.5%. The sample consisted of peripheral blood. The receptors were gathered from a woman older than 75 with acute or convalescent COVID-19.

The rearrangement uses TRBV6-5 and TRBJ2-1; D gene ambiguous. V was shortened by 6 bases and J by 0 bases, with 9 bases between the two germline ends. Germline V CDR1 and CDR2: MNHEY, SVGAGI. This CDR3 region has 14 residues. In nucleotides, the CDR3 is TGTGCCAGCAGCCACCGCGACTCCTACAATGAGCAGTTCTTC. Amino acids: CASSHRDSYNEQFF.

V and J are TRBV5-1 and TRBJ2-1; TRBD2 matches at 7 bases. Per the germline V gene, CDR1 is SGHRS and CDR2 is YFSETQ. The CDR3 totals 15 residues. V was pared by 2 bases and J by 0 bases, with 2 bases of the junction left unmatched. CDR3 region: CASSLAGSSYNEQFF. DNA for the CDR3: TGCGCCAGCAGCTTAGCGGGAAGCTCCTACAATGAGCAGTTCTTC.

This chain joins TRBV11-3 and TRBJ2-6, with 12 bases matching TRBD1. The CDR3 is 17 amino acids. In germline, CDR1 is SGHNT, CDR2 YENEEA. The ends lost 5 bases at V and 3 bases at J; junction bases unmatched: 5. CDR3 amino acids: CASSPGQGARGANVLTF. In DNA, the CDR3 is TGTGCCAGCAGCCCGGGACAGGGGGCGCGTGGGGCCAACGTCCTGACTTTC.

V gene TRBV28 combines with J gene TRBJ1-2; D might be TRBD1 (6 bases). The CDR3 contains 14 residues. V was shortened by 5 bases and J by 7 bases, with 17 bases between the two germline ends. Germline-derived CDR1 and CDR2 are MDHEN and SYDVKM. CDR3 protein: CASSPGHQVRGYTF. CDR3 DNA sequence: TGTGCCAGCAGTCCGGGACATCAAGTACGTGGCTACACCTTC.

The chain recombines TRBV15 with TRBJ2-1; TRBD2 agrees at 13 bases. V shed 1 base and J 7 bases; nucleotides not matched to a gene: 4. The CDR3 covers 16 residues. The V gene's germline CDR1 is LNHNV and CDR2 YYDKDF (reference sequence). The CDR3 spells CATSRGTSGRANEQFF. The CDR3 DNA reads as TGTGCCACCAGCAGAGGAACTAGCGGGAGGGCAAATGAGCAGTTCTTC.

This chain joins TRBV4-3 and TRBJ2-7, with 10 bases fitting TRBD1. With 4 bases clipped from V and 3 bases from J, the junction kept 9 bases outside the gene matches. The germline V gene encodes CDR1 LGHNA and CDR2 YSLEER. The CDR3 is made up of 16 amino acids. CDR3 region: CASSRGPGQGLYEQYF. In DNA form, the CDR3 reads TGCGCCAGCAGCCGGGGACCGGGACAGGGGCTCTACGAGCAGTACTTC.

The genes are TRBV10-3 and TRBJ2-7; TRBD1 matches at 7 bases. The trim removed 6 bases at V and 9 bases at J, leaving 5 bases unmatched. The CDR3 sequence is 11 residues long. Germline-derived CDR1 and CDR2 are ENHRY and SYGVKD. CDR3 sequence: CAISDRDGQYF. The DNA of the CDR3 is TGTGCCATCAGCGACAGGGATGGGCAGTACTTC.

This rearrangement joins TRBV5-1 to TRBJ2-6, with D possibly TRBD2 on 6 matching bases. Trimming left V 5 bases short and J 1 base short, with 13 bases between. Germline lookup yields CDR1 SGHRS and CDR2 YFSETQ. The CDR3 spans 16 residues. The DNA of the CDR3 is TGCGCCAGCAGAACCATAGGGACTTCTGGGGCCAACGTCCTGACTTTC. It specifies CASRTIGTSGANVLTF.

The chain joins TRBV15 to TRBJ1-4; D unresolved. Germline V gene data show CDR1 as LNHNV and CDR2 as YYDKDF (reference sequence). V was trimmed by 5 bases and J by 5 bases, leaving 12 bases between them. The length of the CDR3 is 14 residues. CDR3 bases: TGTGCCACCAGCCTCATTGGGGAGAATGAAAAACTGTTTTTT. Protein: CATSLIGENEKLFF. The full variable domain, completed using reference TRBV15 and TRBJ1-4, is DAMVIQNPRYQVTQFGKPVTLSCSQTLNHNVMYWYQQKSSQAPKLLFHYYDKDFNNEADTPDNFQSRRPNTSFCFLDIRSPGLGDTAMYLCATSLIGENEKLFFGSGTQLSVL.

The CDR3 spells CASSLGQGAGEQYF. In DNA, the CDR3 is TGTGCCAGCAGCTTGGGACAGGGGGCGGGCGAGCAGTACTTC. V and J are TRBV7-2 and TRBJ2-7; TRBD1 matches at 12 bases. In germline, CDR1 is SGHTA, CDR2 FQGNSA. The CDR3 totals 14 residues. V lost 3 bases to trimming and J lost 6 bases; unmatched junction nucleotides: 3. Based on the CDR3 plus reference TRBV7-2 and TRBJ2-7, the full variable domain is GAGVSQSPSNKVTEKGKDVELRCDPISGHTALYWYRQSLGQGLEFLIYFQGNSAPDKSGLPSDRFSAERTGGSVSTLTIQRTQQEDSAVYLCASSLGQGAGEQYFGPGTRLTVT.

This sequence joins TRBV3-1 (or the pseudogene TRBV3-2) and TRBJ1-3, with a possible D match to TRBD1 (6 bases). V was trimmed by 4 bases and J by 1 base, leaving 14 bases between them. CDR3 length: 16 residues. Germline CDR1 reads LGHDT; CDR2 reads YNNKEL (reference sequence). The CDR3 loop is CASSPGDGESGNTIYF. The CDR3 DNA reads TGTGCCAGCAGCCCAGGGGACGGGGAATCTGGAAACACCATATATTTT.

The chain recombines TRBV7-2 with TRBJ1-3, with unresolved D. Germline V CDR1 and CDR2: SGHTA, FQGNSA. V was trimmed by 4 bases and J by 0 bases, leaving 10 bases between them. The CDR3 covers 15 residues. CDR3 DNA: TGTGCCAGCAGCTCGGAATACAGCTCTGGAAACACCATATATTTT. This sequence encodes CASSSEYSSGNTIYF.

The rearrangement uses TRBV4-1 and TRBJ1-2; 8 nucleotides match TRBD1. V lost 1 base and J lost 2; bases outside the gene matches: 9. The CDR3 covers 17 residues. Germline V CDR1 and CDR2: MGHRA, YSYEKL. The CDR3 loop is CASSQGQGARLNYGYTF. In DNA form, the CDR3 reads TGCGCCAGCAGCCAAGGGCAGGGGGCGCGACTGAACTATGGCTACACCTTC.

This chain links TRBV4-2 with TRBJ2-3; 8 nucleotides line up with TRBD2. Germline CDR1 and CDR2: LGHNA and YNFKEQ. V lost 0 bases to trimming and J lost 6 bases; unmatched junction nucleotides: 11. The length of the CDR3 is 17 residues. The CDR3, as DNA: TGTGCCAGCAGCCAAGATCGGGGGGGAGTCGGCTGGGATACGCAGTATTTT. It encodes CASSQDRGGVGWDTQYF.